This TCR beta chain is drawn from a study of T-cell reconstitution after alpha-beta-depleted transplantation in children. General observations from the study: Surviving recipient T cells and intrathymic progenitors accounted for some patients' high TCRbeta diversity at day 60. At one year after transplant, newly produced T cells mostly accounted for T-cell counts and diversity. Alpha-beta T cells present about two months after transplant were reported to originate from several hundred expanded graft clones.

For TCRbeta, the library was prepared with unique molecular identifiers. TCRdb used MiXCR to reprocess the PCR reads, holding one entry per CDR3 protein. This table holds approximately 400,000 distinct CDR3 sequences, around 15% found once. The germline V gene has CDR1 SGHKS and CDR2 YYEKEE (reference sequence). V lost 0 bases to trimming and J lost 3 bases; unmatched junction nucleotides: 0. This CDR3 has 15 residues. On this clonotype itself: Its antigen remains unknown.

This sequence was found in a boy younger than two who had a stem cell transplant for Wiskott-Aldrich syndrome, so the T cells may come from the graft donor. This chain links TRBV5-5 with TRBJ2-2, with 9 positions matching TRBD2. Sequences were derived from PBMCs, mostly from graft donor cells, sampled 360 days after TCRalphabeta/CD19-depleted stem cell transplant. CDR3: CASSLGGRDTGELFF. The CDR3 region has the DNA TGTGCCAGCAGCTTGGGCGGGAGGGACACCGGGGAGCTGTTTTTT.